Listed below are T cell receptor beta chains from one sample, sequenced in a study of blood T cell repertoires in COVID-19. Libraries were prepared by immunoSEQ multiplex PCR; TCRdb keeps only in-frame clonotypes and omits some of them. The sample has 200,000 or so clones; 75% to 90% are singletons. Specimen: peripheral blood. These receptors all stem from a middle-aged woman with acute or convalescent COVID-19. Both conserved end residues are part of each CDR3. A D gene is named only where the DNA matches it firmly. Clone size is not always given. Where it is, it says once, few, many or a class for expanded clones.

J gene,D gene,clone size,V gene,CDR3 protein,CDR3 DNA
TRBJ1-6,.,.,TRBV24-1,CATSDFDGGRSSPLHF,TGTGCCACCAGTGATTTCGATGGCGGGCGATCTTCACCCCTCCACTTT
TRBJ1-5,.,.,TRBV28,CASHRDFNQPQHF,TGTGCCAGCCACCGGGATTTTAATCAGCCCCAGCATTTT
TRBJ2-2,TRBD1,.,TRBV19,CASNPAGTGATNTGELFF,TGTGCCAGTAATCCCGCCGGGACAGGGGCGACGAACACCGGGGAGCTGTTTTTT
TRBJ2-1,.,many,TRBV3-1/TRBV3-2,CASSQGTRQFF,TGTGCCAGCAGCCAGGGGACTCGACAGTTCTTC
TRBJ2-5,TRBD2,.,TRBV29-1,CSVEKMASGGLGETQYF,TGCAGCGTTGAAAAGATGGCTAGCGGGGGCCTCGGGGAGACCCAGTACTTC
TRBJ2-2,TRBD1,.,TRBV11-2,CASSLVLPEQGGGGELFF,TGTGCCAGCAGCTTAGTTTTACCCGAACAGGGGGGCGGCGGGGAGCTGTTTTTT
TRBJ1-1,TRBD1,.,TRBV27,CASSLYRDRAAAFF,TGTGCCAGCAGTTTGTACCGGGACAGGGCTGCAGCTTTCTTT
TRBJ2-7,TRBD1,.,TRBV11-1,CASSSPSDRVEEQYF,TGTGCCAGCAGCTCCCCCAGCGACAGGGTGGAAGAGCAGTACTTC
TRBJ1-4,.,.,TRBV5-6,CASSFKTGSEKLFF,TGTGCCAGCAGCTTCAAAACAGGGAGTGAAAAACTGTTTTTT
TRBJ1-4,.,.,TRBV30,CAWSRGGTNEKLFF,TGTGCCTGGAGTCGTGGAGGGACTAATGAAAAACTGTTTTTT
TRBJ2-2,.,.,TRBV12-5,CASGTGSGELFF,TGTGCTAGTGGTACAGGGTCCGGGGAGCTGTTTTTT
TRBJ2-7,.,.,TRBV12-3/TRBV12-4,CASSLDLAYEQYF,TGTGCCAGCAGTTTAGACTTAGCCTACGAGCAGTACTTC
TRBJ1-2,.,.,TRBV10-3,CAISETDVGGYGYTF,TGTGCCATCAGTGAGACGGATGTAGGGGGCTATGGCTACACCTTC
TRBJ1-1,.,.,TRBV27,CASGSLGNTEAFF,TGTGCCAGCGGCAGTCTAGGGAACACTGAAGCTTTCTTT
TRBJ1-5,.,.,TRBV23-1,CASGETQGPSEHF,TGCGCCAGCGGTGAGACTCAGGGTCCTTCGGAGCATTTT
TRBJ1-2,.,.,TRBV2,CASRLTSLTVYGYTF,TGTGCCAGCAGGCTAACCTCTCTGACAGTCTATGGCTACACCTTC
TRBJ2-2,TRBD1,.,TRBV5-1,CASSQTGWVTGELFF,TGCGCCAGCAGCCAGACAGGGTGGGTCACCGGGGAGCTGTTTTTT
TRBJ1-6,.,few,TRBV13,CASSLVTEGGSPLHF,TGTGCCAGCAGCTTAGTTACGGAAGGAGGTTCACCCCTCCACTTT
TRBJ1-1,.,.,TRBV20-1,CSASSPLMLNTEAFF,TGCAGTGCTAGTAGCCCATTGATGTTGAACACTGAAGCTTTCTTT
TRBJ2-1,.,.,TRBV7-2,CASSLSRNEQFF,TGTGCCAGCAGCCTAAGCCGTAATGAGCAGTTCTTC
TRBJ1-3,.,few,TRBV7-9,CASSSSDSLGGNTIYF,TGTGCCAGCAGCTCGTCGGACAGTTTGGGTGGAAACACCATATATTTT
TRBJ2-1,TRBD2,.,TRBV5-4,CASSLSTGLGVWTSGFRLF,TGTGCCAGCAGCTTATCTACCGGTCTGGGAGTGTGGACTAGCGGTTTTAGGCTCTTC
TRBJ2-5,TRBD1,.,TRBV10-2,CATRVGAGGRETQYF,TGCGCCACCCGGGTTGGGGCAGGGGGCAGGGAGACCCAGTACTTC
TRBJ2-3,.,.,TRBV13,CASSETMTVTDTQYF,TGTGCCAGCAGCGAAACCATGACAGTAACAGATACGCAGTATTTT
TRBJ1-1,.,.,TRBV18,CASSPREGNTEAFF,TGTGCCAGCTCACCCCGGGAAGGGAACACTGAAGCTTTCTTT
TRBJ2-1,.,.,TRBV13,CASSLSDRRFF,TGTGCCAGCAGCCTTAGCGACCGGAGGTTCTTC
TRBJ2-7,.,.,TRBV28,CASSLKGAEQYF,TGTGCCAGCAGTTTAAAAGGGGCCGAGCAGTACTTC
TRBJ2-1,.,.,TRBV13,CASSLDGGKQFF,TGTGCCAGCAGCTTAGATGGCGGGAAGCAGTTCTTC
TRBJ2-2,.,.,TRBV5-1,CASSLNGPRAGELFF,TGCGCCAGCAGCTTAAATGGGCCCCGCGCCGGGGAGCTGTTTTTT
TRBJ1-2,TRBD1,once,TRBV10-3,CAIGDRGNYGYTF,TGTGCCATCGGGGACAGGGGCAACTATGGCTACACCTTC
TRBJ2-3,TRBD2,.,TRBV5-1,CASSSPVYLRGRITDTQYF,TGCGCCAGCAGCTCGCCTGTCTACCTACGCGGGAGGATAACAGATACGCAGTATTTT
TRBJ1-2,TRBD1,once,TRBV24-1,CATSDPSGTGGGYTF,TGTGCCACCAGTGACCCTTCAGGGACAGGGGGCGGCTACACCTTC
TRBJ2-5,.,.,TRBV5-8,CASSLLTLAKETQYF,TGTGCCAGCAGCTTATTAACACTAGCCAAAGAGACCCAGTACTTC
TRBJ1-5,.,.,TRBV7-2,CASSLKSGSPQPQHF,TGTGCCAGCAGCTTAAAGTCAGGGTCCCCCCAGCCCCAGCATTTT
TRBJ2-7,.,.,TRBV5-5,CASSTLTDYEQYF,TGTGCCAGCAGCACCCTGACAGATTACGAGCAGTACTTC
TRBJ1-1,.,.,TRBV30,CAWSARGLLNTEAFF,TGTGCCTGGAGTGCACGGGGGTTGTTGAACACTGAAGCTTTCTTT
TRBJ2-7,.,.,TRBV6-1,CASSDGQAAYEQYF,TGTGCCAGCAGTGATGGGCAGGCAGCCTACGAGCAGTACTTC
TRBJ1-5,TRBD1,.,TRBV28,CASSGQGIGNQPQHF,TGTGCCAGCTCGGGACAGGGGATCGGCAATCAGCCCCAGCATTTT